Described below is a single T cell receptor (beta chain) sequence and its context. A much more abundant neighbour one base away suggests this may be a read error. Noted time point: persistent/refractory GD, antithyroid drugs over 5 years with positive TRAb. Generation of the TCR library employed RNA extracted from PBMCs. Roughly 10-milliliter peripheral blood samples went into EDTA tubes. This entry belongs to a study of regulatory T cells in long-lasting Graves disease. Combining iRepertoire HTBI primers with Arm-PCR of CDR3 regions, the authors built TCR beta libraries. MiXCR was run by TCRdb on the multiplex PCR reads, yielding one entry per CDR3 protein. This table holds more than 350,000 distinct CDR3 sequences, 21% found once. V shed 5 bases and J shed 11 bases, with 12 bases lying between them. Germline CDR1 reads KGHSH; CDR2 reads LQKENI. The CDR3 totals 11 residues.

Source: peripheral blood mononuclear cells (PBMCs), taken when the disease was refractory, from a patient treated with antithyroid drugs. The genes are TRBV18 and TRBJ1-1; possible D gene TRBD1, 6 bases. This clonotype was sampled from a female donor with Graves disease. CDR3 DNA: TGTGCCAGCTCAACGGACAGTGTCGCTTTCTTT. This translates into CASSTDSVAFF.